The clone carrying this T cell receptor (beta chain) was recorded a few times. What it binds is not known. Being one base from a much bigger clone, this may be a read error. Among the patients, none had received any treatment before thyroid surgery. Per the study methods: Across clinicopathological groups, CDR3 differences served as the basis for building a distant-metastasis classifier for papillary thyroid cancer. TCRdb called clones again from the PCR reads with MiXCR. None of the V and J calls come from the authors' own analysis; TCRdb made them. The data show 32,000 or so clones, 15% to 20% seen once. The data stem from a study of metastatic and nonmetastatic thyroid tumors. Study overall: Comparative analysis of repertoires was undertaken across blood and tumor or nodule tissue obtained from malignant and benign thyroid patients.

Germline loops: CDR1 LGHDT, CDR2 YNNKEL (reference sequence). The CDR3 is made up of 16 amino acids. Study-wide points: Reports indicated that malignant thyroid tumors showed significantly higher TCR beta diversity than benign nodules did, in blood and tumor.

The chain links TRBV3-1 to TRBJ2-3; TRBD2 matches 15 bases. The clonotype was recovered from a male donor with papillary thyroid cancer or a benign thyroid nodule (not recorded which). Some clones in this sample may be carry-over from other donors' samples. Sequencing input: blood. The CDR3 protein is CTSSPGLAGGRDTQYF. The CDR3 DNA reads TGTACCAGCAGCCCGGGACTAGCGGGAGGTCGAGATACGCAGTATTTT.